This TCR beta chain came from a study of T cell responses to AZD1222 COVID-19 vaccine. The method was immunoSEQ multiplex PCR; TCRdb's version includes in-frame clones alone and lacks a portion of them. This table holds 150,000 to 200,000 clones, 94% found once. This receptor was obtained from an adult in good health. This specimen was peripheral blood, taken on day 0 of AZD1222 vaccination.

DNA for the CDR3: TGTGCCAGCAGTTACCTGAGACAGGGAATTAATGAAAAACTGTTTTTT. It translates to CASSYLRQGINEKLFF. This chain links TRBV6-5 with TRBJ1-4; 7 bases map to TRBD1. The germline V gene encodes CDR1 MNHEY and CDR2 SVGAGI. The CDR3 contains 16 residues. The V segment lost 2 bases and the J segment 4 bases; nucleotides outside the gene matches: 7.